These 5 T cell receptor beta chains originate from one sample sequenced in a study of cytomegalovirus exposure and HLA in healthy donors. This PCR relied on a set of 60 Vbeta primers and 13 Jbeta primers. Generated by immunoSEQ multiplex PCR, the TCRdb table keeps only in-frame clones and is missing some. This table has about 140,000 clones, around 80% appearing once. The sample taken for sequencing was PBMCs. These receptors all stem from a man aged 18-30 years in good health and CMV-seropositive.

The chain employs TRBV11-3 and TRBJ2-1; D may be TRBD1 (6 bases). The germline CDR1 and CDR2 sequences are SGHNT and YENEEA. This CDR3 has 15 amino acids. V was clipped by 5 bases and J by 5 bases, with 16 bases between them. CDR3 amino acids: CASSRLGGPNNEQFF. CDR3 nucleotides: TGTGCCAGCAGCCGACTTGGGGGCCCCAACAATGAGCAGTTCTTC. The full variable domain, with the rest looked up from reference TRBV11-3 and TRBJ2-1, is EAGVVQSPRYKIIEKKQPVAFWCNPISGHNTLYWYLQNLGQGPELLIRYENEEAVDDSQLPKDRFSAERLKGVDSTLKIQPAELGDSAVYLCASSRLGGPNNEQFFGPGTRLTVL.

This sequence joins TRBV5-1 and TRBJ2-3; no reliable D call. The CDR3 runs to 15 residues. V shed 5 bases and J shed 0 bases, with 13 bases lying between them. The germline V gene encodes CDR1 SGHRS and CDR2 YFSETQ. The CDR3: CASRPGDASTDTQYF. The CDR3 nucleotides read TGCGCCAGCAGGCCCGGAGACGCTAGCACAGATACGCAGTATTTT. Supplemented by reference TRBV5-1 and TRBJ2-3, the full variable domain reads KAGVTQTPRYLIKTRGQQVTLSCSPISGHRSVSWYQQTPGQGLQFLFEYFSETQRNKGNFPGRFSGRQFSNSRSEMNVSTLELGDSALYLCASRPGDASTDTQYFGPGTRLTVL.

The J gene is TRBJ1-6, the V gene TRBV28, with TRBD1 identical over 7 bases. This CDR3 is built from 13 residues. Germline V gives CDR1 MDHEN, CDR2 SYDVKM. V was pared by 5 bases and J by 7 bases, with 2 bases of the junction left unmatched. The CDR3 coding sequence is TGTGCCAGCAGTCGGGACAGCAATTCACCCCTCCACTTT. Amino acids: CASSRDSNSPLHF.

The chain couples TRBV9 to TRBJ2-3; 10 bases fit TRBD1. Germline CDR1 SGDLS, CDR2 YYNGEE. The CDR3 extends over 16 amino acids. V was pared by 4 bases and J by 4 bases, with 9 bases of the junction left unmatched. The CDR3 DNA sequence: TGTGCCAGCAGCTACCAGGGACAGGGGTCATCAGATACGCAGTATTTT. This gives the protein CASSYQGQGSSDTQYF.

The V and J genes are TRBV6-1 and TRBJ2-7; 13 bases fit TRBD2. The CDR3 is 13 residues long. The germline gives CDR1 MNHNS, CDR2 SASEGT. The junction had 6 bases not matched to a gene; V was cut back by 7 bases and J by 9 bases. Written as DNA, the CDR3 is TGTGCCAGCATAGGACTAGCGGGGGAATGGCAGTACTTC. Protein product: CASIGLAGEWQYF.